Sequencing of this T cell receptor beta chain was carried out in a study of CD8+CD57+ T cells in acquired aplastic anemia. Study results and limitations: Patients versus controls showed no significant CD8+ Simpson's diversity difference.

Concerning this clonotype: No antigen is known for it. A read error may produce the germline difference seen at one junction end.

The template used for profiling TCR beta VDJ and CDR3 was genomic DNA. TCRdb used MiXCR to reprocess the reads, holding one entry per CDR3 protein. The table records about 190,000 distinct CDR3 sequences, 54% of them present only once. Germline V gene data show CDR1 as WNHNN and CDR2 as SYGVQD (reference sequence). The CDR3 has 14 residues. The gene calls are TRBV10-1 and TRBJ1-5; weak D call: TRBD1 (6 bases). This clonotype was obtained from a human donor in good health, serving as a control. The sequencing sample was made of sorted CD4+, CD8+, or CD8+CD57+ T cells (not recorded which) from PBMCs. In DNA, the CDR3 is TGTGCCATCAGTGAGCTCGGGGGCGATCAGCCCCAGCATTTT. Translated, it gives CAISELGGDQPQHF.